This passage covers 15 T cell receptor beta chains from one sample sequenced in a study of CD8 T cells in Susac syndrome. Random hexamers were used to reverse transcribe an amount of roughly 0.5 to 1 ug RNA. TCRdb re-analysed the immunoSEQ multiplex PCR reads in MiXCR, keeping a single row per CDR3 protein. The sample carries more than 95,000 distinct CDR3 sequences, about 94% recorded once. Sequenced sample: CD4+ T cells from PBMCs. The source of these receptors is a human donor in good health.

In its sample, this clonotype was seen once. The chain couples TRBV14 to TRBJ1-2, with D tentatively TRBD1 (5 bases). In germline, CDR1 is SGHDN, CDR2 FVKESK. This CDR3 region has 18 residues. Trimming took 4 bases from V and 6 from J, leaving 27 bases between them. The CDR3 DNA is TGTGCCAGCAGCCCCGATCTGAGGGACGGGGACCCACACGATGGCTACACCTTC. Its protein product is CASSPDLRDGDPHDGYTF.

The rearrangement uses TRBV19 and TRBJ1-5; possible D gene TRBD1, 5 bases. V lost 6 bases and J lost 10, with 19 bases in between. Germline V lookup: CDR1 LNHDA, CDR2 SQIVND (reference sequence). The CDR3 runs 14 residues. CDR3 region: CASSAVDRMRPQHF. CDR3 nucleotide sequence: TGTGCCAGTAGCGCCGTTGACAGAATGAGACCCCAGCATTTT.

The chain recombines TRBV2 with TRBJ2-5; D possibly corresponds to TRBD2 (5 bases). This CDR3 is built from 12 residues. Trimming removed 3 bases from V and 13 bases from J, with 15 bases in between. Germline CDR1 and CDR2: SNHLY and FYNNEI. The CDR3 coding sequence is TGTGCCAGCAGTGATTGGGATGGTACTAGGTACTTC. Residues: CASSDWDGTRYF.

V gene TRBV5-1 combines with J gene TRBJ2-1; 9 bases agree with TRBD2. The CDR3 sequence is 16 residues long. Trimming took 1 base from V and 8 from J; bases not matched to a gene: 10. The germline CDR1 and CDR2 sequences are SGHRS and YFSETQ. CDR3 in amino acids: CASSLPALAGRDEQFF. As DNA, the CDR3 is TGCGCCAGCAGCTTGCCGGCTCTAGCGGGAAGGGATGAGCAGTTCTTC.

V gene TRBV9 combines with J gene TRBJ1-4; D might be TRBD1 (6 bases). The CDR3 sequence is 14 residues long. CDR1 is SGDLS and CDR2 is YYNGEE in the germline V gene. V lost 1 base to trimming and J lost 8 bases, with 12 bases between them. In nucleotides, the CDR3 is TGTGCCAGCAGCGTAAACCAGGGGAAGGAAAAACTGTTTTTT. Its protein product is CASSVNQGKEKLFF.

This clonotype was found a few times. The V call is TRBV5-1, the J call TRBJ2-5; TRBD2 is a possible D gene (6 bases). The CDR3 contains 13 residues. The V and J ends lost 7 bases and 5 bases respectively, with 15 bases between them. CDR1 is SGHRS and CDR2 is YFSETQ in the germline V gene. CDR3 DNA sequence: TGCGCCAGCCGGAGGGGCTCAGGGGAGACCCAGTACTTC. It codes for CASRRGSGETQYF.

The chain joins TRBV7-9 to TRBJ2-1, with 7 bases lining up with TRBD2. V lost 5 bases, J lost 2 bases, and 9 bases stayed unmatched. The CDR3 covers 16 residues. The germline CDR1 and CDR2 sequences are SEHNR and FQNEAQ (reference sequence). The CDR3 sequence: CASSQSGGSPYNEQFF. The CDR3 DNA sequence: TGTGCCAGCAGCCAGAGTGGCGGGAGTCCCTACAATGAGCAGTTCTTC.

The rearrangement links TRBV5-4 to TRBJ2-7; 10 bases match TRBD2. The CDR3 sequence is 15 residues long. Germline V gene sequence: CDR1 SGHNT, CDR2 YYREEE (reference sequence). V was pared by 4 bases and J by 5 bases, with 9 bases of the junction left unmatched. The CDR3: CASSTGLAASHEQYF. DNA for the CDR3: TGTGCCAGCAGCACCGGACTAGCGGCATCCCACGAGCAGTACTTC.

The CDR3 protein is CASSTDRGRDEQYF. CDR3 DNA sequence: TGTGCCAGCAGTACTGACAGGGGGCGCGACGAGCAGTACTTC. J is TRBJ2-7 and V is TRBV2; 10 nucleotides align to TRBD1. CDR1 SNHLY and CDR2 FYNNEI come from the germline V gene. V lost 5 bases and J lost 5; bases outside the gene matches: 6. The length of the CDR3 is 14 residues.

The chain uses TRBV4-1 and TRBJ1-3, with 7 nucleotides matching TRBD1. Per the germline V gene, CDR1 is MGHRA and CDR2 is YSYEKL. The CDR3 consists of 14 residues. Losses at the gene ends were 4 bases for V and 2 bases for J; bases not matched to a gene: 2. CDR3 protein: CASSLGTAGNTIYF. CDR3 sequence (DNA): TGCGCCAGCAGCCTTGGGACAGCTGGAAACACCATATATTTT.

The V gene is TRBV2, the J gene TRBJ2-3, with 11 bases matching TRBD1. The CDR3 is made up of 15 amino acids. The V gene's germline CDR1 is SNHLY and CDR2 FYNNEI. After removal of 4 bases from V and 4 bases from J, the junction contained 4 bases not matched to a gene. CDR3: CASSVRTGGADTQYF. The DNA for the CDR3 is TGTGCCAGCAGTGTAAGGACAGGGGGCGCAGATACGCAGTATTTT.

V gene TRBV29-1 combines with J gene TRBJ1-1, with a possible D match to TRBD1 (6 bases). From germline, CDR1 is SQVTM and CDR2 ANQGSEA. V dropped 8 bases and J dropped 0 bases, with 13 bases sitting between them. CDR3 length: 13 residues. CDR3 loop: CSPLGQLNTEAFF. In DNA, the CDR3 is TGCAGCCCCCTCGGACAGTTGAACACTGAAGCTTTCTTT.

This chain uses TRBV2 with TRBJ1-5; a possible D gene is TRBD1 (5 bases). V lost 6 bases and J 7 bases, leaving 13 bases between the germline ends. This CDR3 spans 13 amino acids. CDR1 is SNHLY and CDR2 is FYNNEI in the germline V gene. The CDR3 spells CASRVAGNQPQHF. The CDR3 DNA follows: TGTGCCAGCAGAGTCGCAGGGAACCAGCCCCAGCATTTT.

The chain carries TRBV13 and TRBJ2-7; the match to TRBD2 covers 10 bases. CDR3 size: 18 residues. Germline V gives CDR1 PRHDT, CDR2 FYEKMQ (reference sequence). V lost 5 bases, J lost 2 bases, and 15 bases stayed unmatched. CDR3 sequence: CASSVLLPGLAHPYEQYF. CDR3 bases: TGTGCCAGCAGCGTACTCTTACCGGGACTAGCGCACCCCTACGAGCAGTACTTC.

J is TRBJ2-4 and V is TRBV20-1; possible D gene TRBD2, 6 bases. V was cut by 1 base and J by 5 bases, with 15 bases left in between. CDR1 and CDR2 from the germline V gene are DFQATT and SNEGSKA (reference sequence). CDR3 length: 15 residues. CDR3 in DNA: TGCAGTGCTAGAGCTCCATCGGAGGGCCAAAACATTCAGTACTTC. The encoded protein is CSARAPSEGQNIQYF.